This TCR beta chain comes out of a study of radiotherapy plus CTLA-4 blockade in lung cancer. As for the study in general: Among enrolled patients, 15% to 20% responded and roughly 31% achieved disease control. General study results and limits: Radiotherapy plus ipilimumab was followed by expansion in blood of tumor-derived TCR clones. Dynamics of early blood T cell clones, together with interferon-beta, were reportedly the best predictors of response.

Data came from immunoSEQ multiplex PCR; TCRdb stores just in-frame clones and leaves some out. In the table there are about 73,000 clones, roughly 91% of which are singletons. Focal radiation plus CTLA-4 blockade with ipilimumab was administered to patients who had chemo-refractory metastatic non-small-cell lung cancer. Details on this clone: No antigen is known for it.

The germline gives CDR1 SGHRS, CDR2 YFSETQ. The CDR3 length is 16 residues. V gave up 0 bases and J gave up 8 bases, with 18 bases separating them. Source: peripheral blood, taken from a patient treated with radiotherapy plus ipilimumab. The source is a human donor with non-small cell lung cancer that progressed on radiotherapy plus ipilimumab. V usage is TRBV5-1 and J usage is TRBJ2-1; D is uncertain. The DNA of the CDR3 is TGCGCCAGCAGCTTGGCCATAGGGTTCAGTCGCGATGAGCAGTTCTTC. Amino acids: CASSLAIGFSRDEQFF. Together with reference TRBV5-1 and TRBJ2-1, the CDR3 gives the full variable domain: KAGVTQTPRYLIKTRGQQVTLSCSPISGHRSVSWYQQTPGQGLQFLFEYFSETQRNKGNFPGRFSGRQFSNSRSEMNVSTLELGDSALYLCASSLAIGFSRDEQFFGPGTRLTVL.